This TCR beta chain comes out of a study of blood T cell repertoires in COVID-19. At the level of the study: Samples came from the United States, Italy and Spain, spanning acute and convalescent COVID-19.

Germline lookup yields CDR1 MDHEN and CDR2 SYDVKM. Trimming took 2 bases from V and 3 from J, leaving 11 bases between them. CDR3 length equals 14 residues. The data were produced by immunoSEQ multiplex PCR, yet TCRdb's version contains in-frame clones alone and is incomplete. Among 110,000 to 150,000 clones, roughly 84% were seen once, and the ten largest hold 4.5% to 7%. The sequence derives from a man aged 40-55 years with acute COVID-19. Sequences were obtained from PBMCs or T cells enriched from blood (not recorded which). The V and J genes are TRBV28 and TRBJ2-7, with D perhaps matching TRBD2 (6 bases). The CDR3 spells CASSLGGGLYEQYF. The DNA of the CDR3 is TGTGCCAGCAGTTTAGGTGGGGGACTCTACGAGCAGTACTTC. Drawing the rest from reference TRBV28 and TRBJ2-7, the complete variable domain is DVKVTQSSRYLVKRTGEKVFLECVQDMDHENMFWYRQDPGLGLRLIYFSYDVKMKEKGDIPEGYSVSREKKERFSLILESASTNQTSMYLCASSLGGGLYEQYFGPGTRLTVT.